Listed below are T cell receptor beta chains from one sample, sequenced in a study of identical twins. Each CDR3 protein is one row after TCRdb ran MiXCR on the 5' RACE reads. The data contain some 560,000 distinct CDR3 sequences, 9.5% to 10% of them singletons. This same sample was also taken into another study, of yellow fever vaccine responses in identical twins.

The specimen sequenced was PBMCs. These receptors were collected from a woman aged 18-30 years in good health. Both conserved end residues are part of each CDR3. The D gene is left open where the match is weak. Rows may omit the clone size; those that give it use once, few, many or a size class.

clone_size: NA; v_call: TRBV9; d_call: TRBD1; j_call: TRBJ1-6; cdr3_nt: TGTGCCAGCAGCGTAACAGGGGGCAATTCACCCCTCCACTTT; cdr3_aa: CASSVTGGNSPLHF
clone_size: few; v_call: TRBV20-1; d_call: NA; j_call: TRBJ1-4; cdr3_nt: TGCAGTGCTAGCAGGACACAAACTAATGAAAAACTGTTTTTT; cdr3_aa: CSASRTQTNEKLFF
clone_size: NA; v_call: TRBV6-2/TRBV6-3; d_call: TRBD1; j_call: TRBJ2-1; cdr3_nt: TGTGCCAGCAGTTCTGAGGGGAGACAGGGATGGAATGAGCAGTTCTTC; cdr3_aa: CASSSEGRQGWNEQFF
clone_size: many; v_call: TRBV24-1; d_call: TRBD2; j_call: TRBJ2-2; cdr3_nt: TGTGCCACCAGAGCTAGCGGGGGCACCGGGGAGCTGTTTTTT; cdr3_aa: CATRASGGTGELFF
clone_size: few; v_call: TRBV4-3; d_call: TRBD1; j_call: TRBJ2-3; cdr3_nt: TGCGCCAGCAGCAAGGGACAGAGCACAGATACGCAGTATTTT; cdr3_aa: CASSKGQSTDTQYF
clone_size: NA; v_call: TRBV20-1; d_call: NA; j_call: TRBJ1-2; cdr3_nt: TGCAGTGCTAGTGCCGGACAGCGCTATGGCTACACCTTC; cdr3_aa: CSASAGQRYGYTF
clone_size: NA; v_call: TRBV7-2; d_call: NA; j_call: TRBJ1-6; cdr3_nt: TGTGCCAGCAGCCAAGGACAGTATAATTCACCCCTCCACTTT; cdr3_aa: CASSQGQYNSPLHF
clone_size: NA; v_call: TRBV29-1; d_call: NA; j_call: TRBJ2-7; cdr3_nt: TGCAGCGTTGAAGGGAGAGGGAACGAGCAGTACTTC; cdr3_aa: CSVEGRGNEQYF
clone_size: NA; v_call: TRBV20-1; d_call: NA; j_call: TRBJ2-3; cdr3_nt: TGCAGTGCCGCAGATAGCGACGCCACAGATACGCAGTATTTT; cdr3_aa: CSAADSDATDTQYF
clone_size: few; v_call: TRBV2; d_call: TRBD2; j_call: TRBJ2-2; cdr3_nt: TGTGCCAGATCTACCGGGACTAAACTTGGCGGGGAGCTGTTTTTT; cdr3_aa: CARSTGTKLGGELFF
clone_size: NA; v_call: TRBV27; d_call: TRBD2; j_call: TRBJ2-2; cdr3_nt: TGTGCCAGCAGTTTCCGACTAGCCCCGAACACCGGGGAGCTGTTTTTT; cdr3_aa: CASSFRLAPNTGELFF
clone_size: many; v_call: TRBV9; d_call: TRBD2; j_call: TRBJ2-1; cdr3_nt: TGTGCCAGCAGGGGGGGGGGAGAGGGTGAGCAGTTCTTC; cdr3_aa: CASRGGGEGEQFF
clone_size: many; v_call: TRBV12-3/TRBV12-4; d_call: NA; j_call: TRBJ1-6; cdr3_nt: TGTGCCAGCAGACACGGAACCGATAATTCACCCCTCCACTTT; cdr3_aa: CASRHGTDNSPLHF
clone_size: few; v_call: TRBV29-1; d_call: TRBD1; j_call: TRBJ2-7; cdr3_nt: TGCAGCGTTAGAACGGCGGACAGGGTTCGGGAGCAGTACTTC; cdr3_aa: CSVRTADRVREQYF
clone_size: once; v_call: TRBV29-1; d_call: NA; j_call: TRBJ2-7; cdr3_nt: TGCAGCGTTGGAGGCAGGGGCGTTGGATACGAGCAGTACTTC; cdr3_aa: CSVGGRGVGYEQYF
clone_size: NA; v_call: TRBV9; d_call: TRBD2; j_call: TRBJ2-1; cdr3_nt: TGTGCCAGCAGCGTTAAAACTTCCGGGACTAGCGGGGGGCAGCACAATGAGCAGTTCTTC; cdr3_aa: CASSVKTSGTSGGQHNEQFF
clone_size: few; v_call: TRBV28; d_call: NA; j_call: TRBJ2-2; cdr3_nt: TGTGCCAGCACCGGAGGGGGGCCCTCGAACACCGGGGAGCTGTTTTTT; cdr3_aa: CASTGGGPSNTGELFF